Listed here are 20 T cell receptor beta chains from one sample, sequenced in a study of blood T cell repertoires in COVID-19 (dated by TCRdb to about 2020). Receptor libraries were prepared by the immunoSEQ multiplex PCR assay. TCRdb took this table from immuneACCESS and kept in-frame rearrangements with V and J called. Such tables lack part of the clones; where checked against another copy, unresolved V genes explain under half of the gap, and the rest is unexplained. A total of 210,000 or so clones appear in this sample, 88% of them only once. About 2.5% of the sample belongs to the ten largest clones. What was sequenced was peripheral blood. These receptors all come from a woman aged 55 to 70 with acute or convalescent COVID-19.

The chain carries TRBV6-5 and TRBJ2-7; TRBD2 is a possible D gene (6 bases). Deletions cut 6 bases from V and 12 bases from J, with 15 bases between. From germline, CDR1 is MNHEY and CDR2 SVGAGI. The CDR3 sequence is 11 residues long. CDR3 loop: CASSLVGGTYF. As DNA, the CDR3 is TGTGCCAGCAGCCTAGTGGGGGGAACGTACTTC.

This rearrangement joins TRBV6-2 or TRBV6-3 to TRBJ1-2; D unclear. Germline CDR1 MNHEY, CDR2 SVGEGT. There are 13 residues in the CDR3. Trimming took 2 bases from V and 5 from J, leaving 9 bases between them. CDR3 in DNA: TGTGCCAGCAGTTACAAAAGCGGTTATGGCTACACCTTC. This sequence encodes CASSYKSGYGYTF.

V usage is TRBV11-2 and J usage is TRBJ2-5; 7 bases align to TRBD1. Germline V gene lookup returns CDR1 SGHAT and CDR2 FQNNGV. The junction had 9 bases not matched to a gene; V was cut back by 1 base and J by 10 bases. The CDR3 runs to 14 residues. Here the CDR3 DNA reads TGTGCCAGCAGCTTAGGTCGGGAACCAGGGGGCCAGTACTTC. Translation gives CASSLGREPGGQYF.

The chain is built from TRBV28 and TRBJ2-7; 8 nucleotides align to TRBD2. This CDR3 is 14 amino acids long. Germline-derived CDR1 and CDR2 are MDHEN and SYDVKM. The V gene end was trimmed by 2 bases and the J gene end by 4 bases; junction bases not matched to a gene: 4. The CDR3 loop reads CASSLGTRKYEQYF. The CDR3 DNA reads TGTGCCAGCAGTTTAGGGACTAGGAAATACGAGCAGTACTTC.

This chain joins TRBV30 and TRBJ2-1; 12 bases match TRBD2. The germline V gene encodes CDR1 GTSNPN and CDR2 SVGIG (reference sequence). Trimming cost V 3 bases and J 4 bases; bases outside gene matches: 10. CDR3 length equals 17 residues. CDR3 protein: CAWRKTSGSGSYNEQFF. The CDR3 DNA follows: TGTGCCTGGAGGAAGACTAGCGGGAGTGGTTCTTACAATGAGCAGTTCTTC.

The chain is built from TRBV5-8 and TRBJ2-2, with D possibly TRBD1 on 7 matching bases. Trimming stripped 5 bases from V and 1 base from J, with 12 bases between. Germline V gene data show CDR1 as SGHTS and CDR2 as YDEGEE. This CDR3 region has 15 residues. The chain's CDR3 is CASRRQGGNTGELFF. The CDR3 DNA follows: TGTGCCAGCAGAAGACAGGGAGGGAACACCGGGGAGCTGTTTTTT.

The chain joins TRBV19 to TRBJ1-2, with 7 nucleotides matching TRBD1. V shed 4 bases, J shed 4 bases, and the junction held 6 bases outside the gene matches. This CDR3 is 14 amino acids long. Germline V CDR1 and CDR2: LNHDA, SQIVND (reference sequence). This CDR3 reads CASSRRTGGYGYTF. The CDR3 region has the DNA TGTGCCAGTAGTAGACGGACAGGTGGCTATGGCTACACCTTC.

The rearrangement joins TRBV28 to TRBJ2-2, with 10 bases matching TRBD2. Germline CDR1 is MDHEN and CDR2 is SYDVKM. The V gene end was trimmed by 6 bases and the J gene end by 6 bases; junction bases not matched to a gene: 10. The CDR3 has 16 residues. This CDR3 is CASSLAGGVWSGELFF. For the CDR3, the DNA is TGTGCCAGCAGCTTAGCGGGAGGTGTCTGGTCCGGGGAGCTGTTTTTT.

The rearrangement joins TRBV19 to TRBJ1-2; no firm D call. Per the germline V gene, CDR1 is LNHDA and CDR2 is SQIVND (reference sequence). Trimming took 8 bases from V and 4 from J, leaving 14 bases between them. The CDR3 has 13 residues. CDR3 protein: CASDRRGSYGYTF. Here the CDR3 DNA reads TGTGCCAGTGACCGCCGGGGTTCCTATGGCTACACCTTC.

The chain joins TRBV7-9 to TRBJ2-6; TRBD2 agrees at 7 bases. With 8 bases clipped from V and 0 bases from J, the junction kept 10 bases outside the gene matches. This CDR3 is 17 amino acids long. Germline V lookup: CDR1 SEHNR, CDR2 FQNEAQ (reference sequence). The DNA of the CDR3 is TGTGCCAGCTCCCCCTGGGGGGGAGACTCTGGGGCCAACGTCCTGACTTTC. Translation: CASSPWGGDSGANVLTF. Filled out from reference TRBV7-9 and TRBJ2-6, the complete variable domain reads DTGVSQNPRHKITKRGQNVTFRCDPISEHNRLYWYRQTLGQGPEFLTYFQNEAQLEKSRLLSDRFSAERPKGSFSTLEIQRTEQGDSAMYLCASSPWGGDSGANVLTFGAGSRLTVL.

The chain is built from TRBV30 and TRBJ2-5, with 8 bases fitting TRBD2. CDR1 and CDR2 from the germline V gene are GTSNPN and SVGIG (reference sequence). The junction had 8 bases not matched to a gene; V was cut back by 0 bases and J by 5 bases. This CDR3 is 15 amino acids long. The CDR3 DNA reads TGTGCCTGGAGTGTACACGGGAGGGCAACGGAGACCCAGTACTTC. Amino acids: CAWSVHGRATETQYF.

The chain combines TRBV4-1 with TRBJ2-1; 13 positions match TRBD2. The CDR3 runs 19 residues. Germline CDR1 reads MGHRA; CDR2 reads YSYEKL. V trimming: 3 bases; J trimming: 9 bases; junction bases outside the gene matches: 17. CDR3 DNA: TGCGCCAGCAGCCAGCAACAACGACTAGCGGGGGGAGCTTTGGGTGAGCAGTTCTTC. It encodes CASSQQQRLAGGALGEQFF.

The gene calls are TRBV6-2 or TRBV6-3 and TRBJ1-5; TRBD1 might be the D (6 bases). From germline, CDR1 is MNHEY and CDR2 SVGEGT. V was clipped by 2 bases and J by 6 bases, with 14 bases between them. The CDR3 spans 15 residues. The CDR3 DNA reads as TGTGCCAGCAGTTACGTGGGGGCGCGAATTCAGCCCCAGCATTTT. As protein: CASSYVGARIQPQHF.

Details on this clone: Sequence at one end of the junction differs from germline and may be a read error. This sequence joins TRBV28 and TRBJ1-5; 9 bases align to TRBD1. Germline lookup yields CDR1 MDHEN and CDR2 SYDVKM. This CDR3 is built from 14 residues. Here the CDR3 DNA reads TGTGCCAGCAGGAAACAGGGGGCGAATCAGCTCCAGCATTTT. It is translated as CASRKQGANQLQHF.

The V call is TRBV9, the J call TRBJ1-4; tentatively, D is TRBD1 (5 bases). V was pared by 4 bases and J by 7 bases, with 17 bases between. Per germline, CDR1 SGDLS and CDR2 YYNGEE. The CDR3 length is 15 residues. CDR3 coding DNA: TGTGCCAGCAGCCCCCTAGGACAAAGGGCTGAAAAACTGTTTTTT. The encoded protein is CASSPLGQRAEKLFF. Complete variable domain (other parts from reference TRBV9 and TRBJ1-4): DSGVTQTPKHLITATGQRVTLRCSPRSGDLSVYWYQQSLDQGLQFLIQYYNGEERAKGNILERFSAQQFPDLHSELNLSSLELGDSALYFCASSPLGQRAEKLFFGSGTQLSVL.

This clone was seen more than once but under ten times. This chain joins TRBV29-1 and TRBJ2-7; weak D call: TRBD1 (5 bases). Germline CDR1 and CDR2: SQVTM and ANQGSEA. Trimming cost V 3 bases and J 2 bases, with 11 bases left between them. CDR3 length: 13 residues. The CDR3 DNA reads TGCAGCGTTGACCTTCAGGGAACCTACGAGCAGTACTTC. It is translated as CSVDLQGTYEQYF.

V is TRBV18 and J is TRBJ2-3; 8 bases are shared with TRBD1. CDR1 and CDR2 (germline): KGHSH, LQKENI. This CDR3 spans 15 amino acids. The trim removed 5 bases at V and 2 bases at J, leaving 6 bases unmatched. The DNA of the CDR3 is TGTGCCAGCTCAACTACAGGGGGGTTCACAGATACGCAGTATTTT. Its protein product is CASSTTGGFTDTQYF.

The genes are TRBV18 and TRBJ1-5, with 7 nucleotides matching TRBD1. V was clipped by 0 bases and J by 6 bases; unmatched bases: 11. The CDR3 has 17 residues. CDR1 is KGHSH, CDR2 LQKENI, per germline. The CDR3 loop reads CASSPPQGQAWGQPQHF. CDR3 DNA: TGTGCCAGCTCACCACCACAGGGGCAAGCTTGGGGTCAGCCCCAGCATTTT.

CDR3 nucleotides: TGTGCCAGCAGCTTAGTCGGGGGTGGCCCAAATAACTATGGCTACACCTTC. It specifies CASSLVGGGPNNYGYTF. This chain uses TRBV7-2 with TRBJ1-2, with D tentatively TRBD1 (5 bases). Germline assignment: CDR1 SGHTA and CDR2 FQGNSA. Trimming removed 1 base at V and 1 base at J, with 16 bases between. This CDR3 has 17 residues.

This chain joins TRBV28 and TRBJ1-4; 8 bases match TRBD1. Germline V lookup: CDR1 MDHEN, CDR2 SYDVKM. The CDR3 totals 15 residues. J was trimmed by 0 bases and V by 8 bases; bases with no gene match: 5. The CDR3 coding sequence is TGTGCCAGCCTACAGGGGGGATCAACTAATGAAAAACTGTTTTTT. This gives the protein CASLQGGSTNEKLFF.